The 20 T cell receptor beta chains listed next were all sequenced from one sample in a study of T-cell reconstitution after alpha-beta-depleted transplantation in children. TCRbeta library preparation incorporated unique molecular identifiers. Each CDR3 protein gets one entry after TCRdb re-called the PCR reads with MiXCR. Altogether 73,000 or so distinct CDR3 sequences are present, roughly 4.4% being singletons, with the ten largest covering approximately 17%. Material: PBMCs, mostly from graft donor cells, obtained 180 days after TCRalphabeta/CD19-depleted stem cell transplant. The receptor source for this set is a boy younger than two who had a stem cell transplant for acute myeloid leukemia, so the T cells may come from the graft donor.

This clonotype came up many times. CDR3 amino acids: CAISEGGPYNEQFF. In DNA form, the CDR3 reads TGTGCCATCAGTGAAGGTGGGCCCTACAATGAGCAGTTCTTC. The J gene is TRBJ2-1, the V gene TRBV10-3, with no clear D. The germline V gene has CDR1 ENHRY and CDR2 SYGVKD. Trimming removed 3 bases from V and 2 bases from J, with 8 bases in between. The CDR3 is made up of 14 amino acids.

This clonotype was seen repeatedly, ten times or more. J is TRBJ2-3 and V is TRBV7-8, with D uncertain. Trimming took off 2 bases at V and 11 bases at J, with 32 bases between the two ends. The germline V gene has CDR1 SGHVS and CDR2 FQNEAQ. The CDR3 sequence is 19 residues long. The CDR3 DNA reads TGTGCCAGCAGCTTAAATTTGGATTTAGCCAGCCTCGACTTATCAGGGCAGTATTTT. Translation: CASSLNLDLASLDLSGQYF.

The table lists this clonotype with many counts. The V call is TRBV19, the J call TRBJ1-5, with a possible D match to TRBD1 (6 bases). This CDR3 is built from 19 residues. Germline values: CDR1 LNHDA, CDR2 SQIVND (reference sequence). V dropped 4 bases and J dropped 0 bases, with 22 bases sitting between them. The DNA of the CDR3 is TGTGCCAGTAGTAGGTACAGGGTTGGGATAACCTATAGCAATCAGCCCCAGCATTTT. Its translation is CASSRYRVGITYSNQPQHF.

There are many counts of this clonotype. This chain uses TRBV7-8 with TRBJ2-3; 9 nucleotides agree with TRBD2. J gave up 6 bases and V 5 bases, and 24 bases lay outside the gene matches. The germline V gene encodes CDR1 SGHVS and CDR2 FQNEAQ. CDR3 size: 20 residues. The CDR3 loop reads CASSPGTSGSLAGVQDTQYF. The CDR3 DNA sequence: TGTGCCAGCAGCCCTGGGACTTCTGGTTCGTTAGCGGGGGTGCAGGATACGCAGTATTTT.

This clonotype was seen at least ten times. J is TRBJ1-3 and V is TRBV12-3 or TRBV12-4, with D perhaps matching TRBD1 (6 bases). V lost 7 bases to trimming and J lost 4 bases, with 20 bases between them. This CDR3 comprises 16 residues. CDR3 residues: CASTTGGGGNGNTIYF. As DNA, the CDR3 is TGTGCCAGCACCACCGGAGGGGGAGGGAACGGAAACACCATATATTTT.

This clonotype was seen at least ten times. The chain joins TRBV7-2 to TRBJ2-1; TRBD2 agrees at 12 bases. The germline gives CDR1 SGHTA, CDR2 FQGNSA. The CDR3 totals 15 residues. V dropped 4 bases and J dropped 7; count of bases not matched to a gene: 5. CDR3: CASSSLAGGLNEQFF. CDR3 bases: TGTGCCAGCAGCTCTCTAGCGGGGGGGCTGAATGAGCAGTTCTTC.

This clonotype has ten or more counts. CDR3 amino acids: CSARVVGGGALDEQFF. As DNA, the CDR3 is TGCAGTGCTAGAGTGGTGGGCGGGGGGGCCCTGGATGAGCAGTTCTTC. The chain joins TRBV20-1 to TRBJ2-1, with 9 bases lining up with TRBD2. Germline values: CDR1 DFQATT, CDR2 SNEGSKA (reference sequence). This CDR3 is 16 amino acids long. The V and J ends lost 1 base and 8 bases, in that order; junction bases with no gene match: 12.

This clonotype was counted at least ten times. The V and J genes are TRBV4-3 and TRBJ2-1, with a weak D call TRBD2 (5 bases). V lost 2 bases to trimming and J lost 0 bases, with 14 bases between them. Germline assignment: CDR1 LGHNA and CDR2 YSLEER. The CDR3 length is 17 residues. The CDR3 DNA follows: TGCGCCAGCAGCCAATGGAGGTCAGGAAACTCCTACAATGAGCAGTTCTTC. Its protein product is CASSQWRSGNSYNEQFF.

This clonotype showed up many times. The chain employs TRBV2 and TRBJ1-1, with a weak D call TRBD1 (5 bases). This CDR3 is 17 amino acids long. The V end was cut by 6 bases, the J end by 4 bases, with 24 bases between. The germline V gene encodes CDR1 SNHLY and CDR2 FYNNEI. The CDR3: CASSQTRGGGIGTEAFF. The CDR3 DNA reads as TGTGCCAGCAGCCAAACACGAGGTGGGGGGATTGGCACTGAAGCTTTCTTT.

This clonotype was seen ten or more times. The V call is TRBV15, the J call TRBJ2-3; D may be TRBD2 (5 bases). Germline CDR1 is LNHNV and CDR2 is YYDKDF (reference sequence). V was clipped by 3 bases and J by 2 bases, with 18 bases between them. This CDR3 comprises 17 residues. DNA of the CDR3: TGTGCCACCAGCAGTCAACCGGCGGGTCCCCCCACAGATACGCAGTATTTT. Translating it yields CATSSQPAGPPTDTQYF.

V usage is TRBV19 and J usage is TRBJ2-7; D may correspond to TRBD1 or TRBD2 (5 bases each). The ends were cut back, 4 bases at V and 6 bases at J, with 13 bases in the middle. Germline V gene lookup returns CDR1 LNHDA and CDR2 SQIVND (reference sequence). This CDR3 has 13 amino acids. In DNA form, the CDR3 reads TGTGCCAGTAGTAGTCGGGGCCGAGGCGAGCAGTACTTC. It codes for CASSSRGRGEQYF.

This clonotype was picked up many times. The J gene is TRBJ2-1, the V gene TRBV6-5, with 10 bases lining up with TRBD2. V lost 0 bases to trimming and J lost 7 bases; unmatched junction nucleotides: 12. Looked up from germline, CDR1 is MNHEY and CDR2 is SVGAGI. The CDR3 runs 18 residues. This chain's CDR3 is CASSYSEVLAGFGNEQFF. In nucleotides, the CDR3 is TGTGCCAGCAGTTACTCGGAGGTACTAGCGGGGTTCGGAAATGAGCAGTTCTTC.

This clonotype was counted many times. The chain carries TRBV6-5 and TRBJ2-1; 9 nucleotides match TRBD1. Germline lookup yields CDR1 MNHEY and CDR2 SVGAGI. This CDR3 has 18 amino acids. Trimming at V came to 0 bases and at J to 10 bases, leaving 16 bases not matched to a gene. This chain's CDR3 is CASSYSWDRVILGGEQFF. CDR3 in DNA: TGTGCCAGCAGTTACTCTTGGGACAGGGTTATTCTAGGCGGAGAGCAGTTCTTC.

This clonotype came up many times. The chain carries TRBV4-3 and TRBJ2-5, with D possibly matching TRBD2 (5 bases). CDR1 and CDR2 from the germline V gene are LGHNA and YSLEER. This CDR3 spans 17 amino acids. The V and J ends lost 4 bases and 2 bases respectively, with 20 bases between them. CDR3 sequence reads: CASSRVSISGKQETQYF. CDR3 in DNA: TGCGCCAGCAGCCGAGTAAGCATATCCGGGAAACAAGAGACCCAGTACTTC.

This clonotype appeared many times. The J gene is TRBJ1-4, the V gene TRBV7-2, with TRBD1 matching over 7 bases. This CDR3 contains 14 residues. V shed 5 bases and J 2 bases; nucleotides not matched to a gene: 2. Looked up from germline, CDR1 is SGHTA and CDR2 is FQGNSA. In nucleotides, the CDR3 is TGTGCCAGCAGCCGGGACAGCACTAATGAAAAACTGTTTTTT. Protein sequence: CASSRDSTNEKLFF.

This clonotype has ten or more counts. This sequence joins TRBV18 and TRBJ1-1; 7 positions match TRBD1. CDR3 length equals 14 residues. V lost 6 bases and J lost 1; bases outside the gene matches: 5. The germline gives CDR1 KGHSH, CDR2 LQKENI. CDR3 region: CASSQGQANTEAFF. CDR3 bases: TGTGCCAGCTCCCAAGGACAGGCGAACACTGAAGCTTTCTTT.

This clonotype was seen repeatedly, ten times or more. The chain is built from TRBV5-1 and TRBJ2-2, with no clear D. Trimming left V 9 bases short and J 1 base short, with 7 bases between. The CDR3 contains 12 residues. Per the germline V gene, CDR1 is SGHRS and CDR2 is YFSETQ. CDR3 coding DNA: TGCGCCACCAAGTGGAACACCGGGGAGCTGTTTTTT. Translating gives CATKWNTGELFF.

Ten or more counts support this clonotype. The chain joins TRBV9 to TRBJ2-3; the D gene is possibly TRBD1 (5 bases). The CDR3 contains 15 residues. Looked up from germline, CDR1 is SGDLS and CDR2 is YYNGEE. With 0 bases removed from V and 0 bases from J, the gap between germline ends came to 8 bases. CDR3 amino acids: CASSVGAGSTDTQYF. The CDR3, as DNA: TGTGCCAGCAGCGTAGGGGCAGGGAGCACAGATACGCAGTATTTT.

This clonotype appeared many times. DNA of the CDR3: TGCAGTGCTAGTGGGGCGAAAGGTGAAAAACTGTTTTTT. Protein sequence: CSASGAKGEKLFF. The chain couples TRBV20-1 to TRBJ1-4; D is possibly TRBD1 (5 bases). V was pared by 3 bases and J by 7 bases, with 12 bases between. This CDR3 contains 13 residues. Per germline, CDR1 DFQATT and CDR2 SNEGSKA (reference sequence).

This clonotype was seen repeatedly, ten times or more. The CDR3 sequence is CASSQGPSQPQHF. Here the CDR3 DNA reads TGTGCCAGCAGCCAGGGTCCTTCGCAGCCCCAGCATTTT. The rearrangement joins TRBV3-1 to TRBJ1-5; D ambiguous. Germline CDR1 reads LGHDT; CDR2 reads YNNKEL (reference sequence). Trimming shortened V by 3 bases and J by 7 bases, and 10 bases separated the two germline ends. The CDR3 consists of 13 residues. Based on the CDR3 plus reference TRBV3-1 and TRBJ1-5, the full variable domain is DTAVSQTPKYLVTQMGNDKSIKCEQNLGHDTMYWYKQDSKKFLKIMFSYNNKELIINETVPNRFSPKSPDKAHLNLHINSLELGDSAVYFCASSQGPSQPQHFGDGTRLSIL.